These 21 T cell receptor beta chains originate from one sample sequenced in a study of blood T cell repertoires in COVID-19. Libraries were prepared by immunoSEQ multiplex PCR; TCRdb keeps only in-frame clonotypes and omits some of them. The repertoire holds some 340,000 clones, with 90% as singletons. The sample taken for sequencing was PBMCs or T cells enriched from blood (not recorded which). Every receptor here comes from a woman in her twenties or thirties who had been exposed to COVID-19.

In regard to this clone: The junction differs from germline at one of its ends, possibly a read error. The chain couples TRBV6-2 or TRBV6-3 to TRBJ2-1; tentative D call: TRBD1 (6 bases). The length of the CDR3 is 14 residues. Per the germline V gene, CDR1 is MNHEY and CDR2 is SVGEGT. The CDR3 region has the DNA TGTGCCAGCAGCCGCACTGCTACAGGGCCCGGTGGGGTCTTC. It specifies CASSRTATGPGGVF.

This chain joins TRBV6-1 and TRBJ1-1; weak D call: TRBD1 (6 bases). The CDR3 spans 15 residues. V lost 3 bases to trimming and J lost 4 bases, with 15 bases between them. Germline assignment: CDR1 MNHNS and CDR2 SASEGT. The chain's CDR3 is CASSDLGARATEAFF. DNA for the CDR3: TGTGCCAGCAGTGATTTGGGGGCTCGGGCCACTGAAGCTTTCTTT.

V gene TRBV19 combines with J gene TRBJ2-5; TRBD2 agrees at 7 bases. Germline-derived CDR1 and CDR2 are LNHDA and SQIVND (reference sequence). This CDR3 region has 15 residues. V trimming: 7 bases; J trimming: 1 base; junction bases outside the gene matches: 9. This CDR3 is CASKAGLAVQETQYF. DNA of the CDR3: TGTGCCAGTAAAGCGGGGCTAGCGGTCCAAGAGACCCAGTACTTC.

The chain couples TRBV6-2 or TRBV6-3 to TRBJ1-1; TRBD1 aligns across 9 bases. V was clipped by 5 bases and J by 4 bases; unmatched bases: 5. Germline lookup yields CDR1 MNHEY and CDR2 SVGEGT. The CDR3 is made up of 14 amino acids. The CDR3: CASSTPGQGTEAFF. In DNA, the CDR3 is TGTGCCAGCAGTACGCCGGGACAGGGCACTGAAGCTTTCTTT.

This sequence joins TRBV5-1 and TRBJ1-1; D is perhaps TRBD1 (6 bases). Germline values: CDR1 SGHRS, CDR2 YFSETQ. The CDR3 length is 15 residues. Trimming stripped 3 bases from V and 3 bases from J, with 15 bases between. CDR3 in DNA: TGCGCCAGCAGCTATCGACAGGTCGTGGACACTGAAGCTTTCTTT. This encodes CASSYRQVVDTEAFF.

This clone was counted a few times. The chain joins TRBV5-8 to TRBJ2-2, with 8 bases identical to TRBD1. V gave up 2 bases and J gave up 1 base; unmatched junction bases: 1. The CDR3 spans 15 residues. The germline gives CDR1 SGHTS, CDR2 YDEGEE. The chain's CDR3 is CASSFGTGNTGELFF. CDR3 in DNA: TGTGCCAGCAGCTTTGGGACAGGGAACACCGGGGAGCTGTTTTTT.

The rearrangement links TRBV4-3 to TRBJ2-3, with no clear D. This CDR3 is 16 amino acids long. The germline gives CDR1 LGHNA, CDR2 YSLEER. Deletions cut 2 bases from V and 3 bases from J, with 15 bases between. Here the CDR3 reads CASSQNSAFGTDTQYF. CDR3 DNA sequence: TGCGCCAGCAGCCAAAATTCCGCGTTTGGTACAGATACGCAGTATTTT.

The chain employs TRBV5-6 and TRBJ1-1; 7 bases fit TRBD1. V lost 0 bases to trimming and J lost 5 bases; unmatched junction nucleotides: 4. The germline V gene encodes CDR1 SGHDT and CDR2 YYEEEE. The length of the CDR3 is 14 residues. The CDR3 DNA is TGTGCCAGCAGCTTGGAGACAGGGAGGACTGAAGCTTTCTTT. Its protein is CASSLETGRTEAFF.

The V call is TRBV5-1, the J call TRBJ2-2; 12 nucleotides line up with TRBD1. The CDR3 consists of 15 residues. Germline values: CDR1 SGHRS, CDR2 YFSETQ. V shed 3 bases, J shed 7 bases, and the junction held 4 bases outside the gene matches. The DNA of the CDR3 is TGCGCCAGCAGCTCCGGGACAGGGGGCATCGGGGAGCTGTTTTTT. This codes for CASSSGTGGIGELFF.

This clone was detected once. The rearrangement uses TRBV4-3 and TRBJ1-1; D is perhaps TRBD1 (6 bases). This CDR3 is built from 15 residues. Trimming cost V 0 bases and J 5 bases, with 13 bases left between them. Germline V gene lookup returns CDR1 LGHNA and CDR2 YSLEER. CDR3 nucleotides: TGCGCCAGCAGCCAAGAAAGGGGGGGTTGGACTGAAGCTTTCTTT. This translates into CASSQERGGWTEAFF.

The chain recombines TRBV7-8 with TRBJ1-6; D is perhaps TRBD1 (5 bases). The CDR3 consists of 15 residues. Deletions cut 1 base from V and 7 bases from J, with 11 bases between. Germline V gene data show CDR1 as SGHVS and CDR2 as FQNEAQ. The CDR3 loop reads CASSLGAGKNSPLHF. CDR3 coding DNA: TGTGCCAGCAGCTTAGGGGCAGGGAAAAATTCACCCCTCCACTTT.

The chain's CDR3 is CASTARGTTNEKLFF. In DNA, the CDR3 is TGCGCCAGCACGGCGAGGGGGACGACTAATGAAAAACTGTTTTTT. The gene calls are TRBV5-1 and TRBJ1-4; possibly TRBD1 for D (6 bases). The CDR3 consists of 15 residues. The germline CDR1 and CDR2 sequences are SGHRS and YFSETQ. Trimming stripped 6 bases from V and 2 bases from J, with 14 bases between.

This clone was seen a single time. The chain has TRBV6-5 and TRBJ1-2, with D unresolved. V lost 0 bases and J 4 bases, leaving 9 bases between the germline ends. The CDR3 is 14 residues long. The germline V gene encodes CDR1 MNHEY and CDR2 SVGAGI. In DNA form, the CDR3 reads TGTGCCAGCAGTTACTCGAGTATAGCCTATGGCTACACCTTC. The encoded protein is CASSYSSIAYGYTF.

The chain links TRBV11-3 to TRBJ2-2; unclear D gene. CDR1 SGHNT and CDR2 YENEEA come from the germline V gene. The V gene lost 1 base and the J gene lost 5 bases, with 8 bases spanning the gap. The length of the CDR3 is 14 residues. CDR3 amino acids: CASSLAGRTGELFF. As DNA, the CDR3 is TGTGCCAGCAGCTTAGCCGGTAGAACCGGGGAGCTGTTTTTT.

V is TRBV5-8 and J is TRBJ1-4, with D perhaps matching TRBD1 (6 bases). Between the trimmed V and J ends, which lost 3 bases and 8 bases, there was a span of 11 bases. Germline V gene sequence: CDR1 SGHTS, CDR2 YDEGEE. CDR3 length: 13 amino acids. CDR3 nucleotides: TGTGCCAGCAGCTACAGGGTTGGGGAAAAACTGTTTTTT. Protein: CASSYRVGEKLFF.

This rearrangement joins TRBV18 to TRBJ2-7; possible D gene TRBD2, 5 bases. Per the germline V gene, CDR1 is KGHSH and CDR2 is LQKENI. The CDR3 is made up of 13 amino acids. V was pared by 3 bases and J by 1 base, with 7 bases between. The CDR3: CASSPGVSYEQYF. The CDR3 DNA is TGTGCCAGCTCACCCGGGGTGTCCTACGAGCAGTACTTC.

The rearrangement uses TRBV7-2 and TRBJ2-1; TRBD1 is a possible D gene (6 bases). CDR3 length: 15 amino acids. Per germline, CDR1 SGHTA and CDR2 FQGNSA. The germline V and J ends were trimmed by 0 bases and 9 bases, with 15 bases remaining between them. The CDR3 region has the DNA TGTGCCAGCAGCTTAGCGCGGACTCTCAGGGGTGAGCAGTTCTTC. Its protein is CASSLARTLRGEQFF.

The gene calls are TRBV27 and TRBJ1-2; D might be TRBD1 (5 bases). The germline V gene has CDR1 MNHEY and CDR2 SMNVEV (reference sequence). CDR3 length equals 14 residues. Trimming stripped 5 bases from V and 4 bases from J, with 14 bases between. Here the CDR3 DNA reads TGTGCCAGCAGTCGACAGTCCTCCTCCTATGGCTACACCTTC. Amino acid sequence: CASSRQSSSYGYTF.

The chain couples TRBV4-3 to TRBJ1-2; 8 bases are shared with TRBD1. Germline V gene sequence: CDR1 LGHNA, CDR2 YSLEER. The CDR3 contains 14 residues. V was pared by 4 bases and J by 7 bases, with 8 bases of the junction left unmatched. The CDR3 loop is CASSLDRGTGGYTF. The CDR3 DNA sequence: TGCGCCAGCAGCCTCGACAGGGGAACGGGTGGCTACACCTTC.

The chain has TRBV16 and TRBJ1-5; 10 nucleotides agree with TRBD1. In germline, CDR1 is KGHSY, CDR2 FQNENV. The length of the CDR3 is 14 residues. V shed 4 bases, J shed 4 bases, and the junction held 1 base outside the gene matches. The CDR3 nucleotides are TGTGCCAGCAGCCGGACAGGGGGGAATCAGCCCCAGCATTTT. Its protein product is CASSRTGGNQPQHF.

This clone was recorded once. This rearrangement joins TRBV7-6 to TRBJ1-4; D unclear. Germline lookup yields CDR1 SGHVS and CDR2 FNYEAQ. This CDR3 spans 13 amino acids. V lost 5 bases and J lost 7, with 11 bases in between. CDR3 bases: TGTGCCAGCAGCCCAAGAGGTGGTGAAAAACTGTTTTTT. Protein product: CASSPRGGEKLFF.